The rows below give T cell receptor beta chains drawn from one sample of a study of T cell changes during pregnancy in multiple sclerosis. Measured with immunoSEQ multiplex PCR; TCRdb has only the in-frame clones, and not every one. The sample contains 45,000 to 60,000 clones, about nine tenths of which appear only once. The source material was CD4+ T cells from peripheral blood mononuclear cells, sampled after pregnancy. These receptors all come from a female donor in good health, enrolled as a control in a pregnancy study. CDR3s include the opening cysteine and the closing phenylalanine or tryptophan. A D gene is named only where the DNA matches it firmly. A row's size may be missing; if present it is once, few, many or a size class.

clone_size: -; d_call: TRBD1; j_call: TRBJ2-5; v_call: TRBV5-1; cdr3_nt: TGCGCCAGCATCCAGGGGGCCCAAGTCGAAGAGACCCAGTACTTC; cdr3_aa: CASIQGAQVEETQYF
clone_size: once; d_call: -; j_call: TRBJ2-5; v_call: TRBV14; cdr3_nt: TGTGCCAGCAGCCCAATAGGAGTTCAGACCCAGTACTTC; cdr3_aa: CASSPIGVQTQYF
clone_size: -; d_call: -; j_call: TRBJ1-6; v_call: TRBV19; cdr3_nt: TGTGCCAGTAGTCAACAGCCGAATTCACCCCTCCACTTT; cdr3_aa: CASSQQPNSPLHF
clone_size: -; d_call: TRBD1; j_call: TRBJ1-5; v_call: TRBV15; cdr3_nt: TGTGCCACCAGCAGAGATCAGGGGGGCGGTCAGCCCCAGCATTTT; cdr3_aa: CATSRDQGGGQPQHF
clone_size: -; d_call: -; j_call: TRBJ1-4; v_call: TRBV2; cdr3_nt: TGTGCCAGCAGGGACTTCGAAAAACTGTTTTTT; cdr3_aa: CASRDFEKLFF
clone_size: -; d_call: -; j_call: TRBJ1-5; v_call: TRBV30; cdr3_nt: TGTGCCTGGAACAGAATTAATCAGCCCCAGCATTTT; cdr3_aa: CAWNRINQPQHF
clone_size: -; d_call: TRBD1; j_call: TRBJ2-5; v_call: TRBV5-1; cdr3_nt: TGCGCCAGCAGCTACGACAGGGGGTACGGGACCCAGTACTTC; cdr3_aa: CASSYDRGYGTQYF
clone_size: -; d_call: TRBD1; j_call: TRBJ1-2; v_call: TRBV6-5; cdr3_nt: TGTGCCAGCAAGCCGCAGGGGGCAAGTTTCTATGGCTACACCTTC; cdr3_aa: CASKPQGASFYGYTF
clone_size: -; d_call: -; j_call: TRBJ2-1; v_call: TRBV5-8; cdr3_nt: TGTGCCAGCAGCTTGGGACAGGCCATCTACAATGAGCAGTTCTTC; cdr3_aa: CASSLGQAIYNEQFF
clone_size: -; d_call: TRBD2; j_call: TRBJ2-4; v_call: TRBV14; cdr3_nt: TGTGCCAGCAGCCAAGTCGCGGGGGGAAACATTCAGTACTTC; cdr3_aa: CASSQVAGGNIQYF
clone_size: -; d_call: TRBD1; j_call: TRBJ2-2; v_call: TRBV5-1; cdr3_nt: TGCGCCAGCAGATCTCCGGGACAGGGCACCGGGGAGCTGTTTTTT; cdr3_aa: CASRSPGQGTGELFF
clone_size: once; d_call: -; j_call: TRBJ1-5; v_call: TRBV19; cdr3_nt: TGTGCCAGTAGAGGGGGGGTCTCGGGGTATCGCAATCAGCCCCAGCATTTT; cdr3_aa: CASRGGVSGYRNQPQHF
clone_size: -; d_call: -; j_call: TRBJ2-4; v_call: TRBV18; cdr3_nt: TGTGCCAGCTCACGGCGAACAGGGCCGGACATTCAGTACTTC; cdr3_aa: CASSRRTGPDIQYF
clone_size: -; d_call: -; j_call: TRBJ2-7; v_call: TRBV13; cdr3_nt: TGTGCCAGCAGCTTGAGAGGGATCTACGAGCAGTACTTC; cdr3_aa: CASSLRGIYEQYF
clone_size: -; d_call: -; j_call: TRBJ2-3; v_call: TRBV2; cdr3_nt: TGTGCCAGCAGCCCCCAGACTACTAGCACAGATACGCAGTATTTT; cdr3_aa: CASSPQTTSTDTQYF
clone_size: -; d_call: -; j_call: TRBJ1-2; v_call: TRBV7-8; cdr3_nt: TGTGCCAGCAGCTTAAGCCCTACAGGGAATCATGGCTACACCTTC; cdr3_aa: CASSLSPTGNHGYTF
clone_size: -; d_call: -; j_call: TRBJ2-1; v_call: TRBV27; cdr3_nt: TGTGCCAGCAGTTTATCTTGGGCAGGACTATCCTACAATGAGCAGTTCTTC; cdr3_aa: CASSLSWAGLSYNEQFF
clone_size: -; d_call: -; j_call: TRBJ2-7; v_call: TRBV18; cdr3_nt: TGTGCCAGCTCACCGGACAATGGCGAGCAGTACTTC; cdr3_aa: CASSPDNGEQYF
clone_size: -; d_call: -; j_call: TRBJ2-7; v_call: TRBV18; cdr3_nt: TGTGCCAGCTCACCATCGGAGCAAAGCGAGCAGTACTTC; cdr3_aa: CASSPSEQSEQYF
clone_size: -; d_call: TRBD1; j_call: TRBJ2-1; v_call: TRBV4-1; cdr3_nt: TGCGCCAGCAGCCAGCGAAGGGGACAGGGAGAGCAGTTCTTC; cdr3_aa: CASSQRRGQGEQFF
clone_size: -; d_call: TRBD2; j_call: TRBJ2-3; v_call: TRBV9; cdr3_nt: TGTGCCAGCAGCGCTCCTCCGCGGGGGGGCACAGATACGCAGTATTTT; cdr3_aa: CASSAPPRGGTDTQYF
clone_size: -; d_call: -; j_call: TRBJ2-3; v_call: TRBV25-1; cdr3_nt: TGTGCCAGCAGTGAACCCCCGGCGGGCACAGATACGCAGTATTTT; cdr3_aa: CASSEPPAGTDTQYF